Sequencing of this T cell receptor beta chain was carried out in a study of blood T cell repertoires in COVID-19. The CDR3 extends over 13 amino acids. CDR1 is SQVTM and CDR2 is ANQGSEA in the germline V gene. Trimming took 4 bases from V and 3 from J, leaving 9 bases between them. Measured with immunoSEQ multiplex PCR; TCRdb has only the in-frame clones, and not every one. This table has about 200,000 clones, about 80% appearing once. The clonotype originates from a man in his forties who had recovered from COVID-19. V usage is TRBV29-1 and J usage is TRBJ1-4, with D tentatively TRBD1 (5 bases). Sequenced material: PBMCs or T cells enriched from blood (not recorded which). Written as DNA, the CDR3 is TGCAGCGTTGTTTGGGGGGCTAATGAAAAACTGTTTTTT. This codes for CSVVWGANEKLFF.